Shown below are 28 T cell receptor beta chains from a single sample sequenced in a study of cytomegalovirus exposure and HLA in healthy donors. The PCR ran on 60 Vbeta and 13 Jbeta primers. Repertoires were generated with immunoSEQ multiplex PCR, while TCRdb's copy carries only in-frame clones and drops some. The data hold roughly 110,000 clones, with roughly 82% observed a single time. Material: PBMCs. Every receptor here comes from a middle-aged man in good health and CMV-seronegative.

The DNA for the CDR3 is TGTGCCAGCAGCCATACCTCGGGGACTAGCGGGGGCACAGATACGCAGTATTTT. Translation gives CASSHTSGTSGGTDTQYF. The genes are TRBV7-9 and TRBJ2-3, with 13 bases that match TRBD2. The CDR3 extends over 18 amino acids. Germline V gene lookup returns CDR1 SEHNR and CDR2 FQNEAQ (reference sequence). V dropped 5 bases and J dropped 1; count of bases not matched to a gene: 9.

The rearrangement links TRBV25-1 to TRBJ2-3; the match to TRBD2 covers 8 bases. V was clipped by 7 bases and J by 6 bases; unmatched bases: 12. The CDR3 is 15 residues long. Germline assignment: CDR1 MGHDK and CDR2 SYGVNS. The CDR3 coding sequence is TGTGCCAGCACCCAGGGGCGGGGGGTTCGCGATACGCAGTATTTT. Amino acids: CASTQGRGVRDTQYF.

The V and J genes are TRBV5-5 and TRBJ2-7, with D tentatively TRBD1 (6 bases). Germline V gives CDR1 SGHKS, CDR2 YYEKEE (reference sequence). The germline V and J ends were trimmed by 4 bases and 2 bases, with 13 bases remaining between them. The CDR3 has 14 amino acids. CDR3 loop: CASSATRGTYEQYV. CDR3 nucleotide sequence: TGTGCCAGCAGCGCGACCAGGGGAACCTACGAGCAGTACGTC.

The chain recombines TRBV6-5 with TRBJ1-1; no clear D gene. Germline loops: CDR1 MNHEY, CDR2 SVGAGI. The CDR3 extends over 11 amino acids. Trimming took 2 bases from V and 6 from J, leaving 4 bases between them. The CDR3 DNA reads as TGTGCCAGCAGTTACGGGCCTGAAGCTTTCTTT. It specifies CASSYGPEAFF.

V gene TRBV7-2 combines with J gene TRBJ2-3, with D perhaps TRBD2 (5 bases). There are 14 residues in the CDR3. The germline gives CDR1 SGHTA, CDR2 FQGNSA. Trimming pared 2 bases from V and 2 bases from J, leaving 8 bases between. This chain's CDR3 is CASSLTRTTDTQYF. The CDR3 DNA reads TGTGCCAGCAGCTTAACTAGAACCACAGATACGCAGTATTTT.

This chain's CDR3 is CASSSRTGGFQPQHF. CDR3 sequence (DNA): TGTGCCAGCAGCTCGAGGACAGGGGGGTTTCAGCCCCAGCATTTT. V and J are TRBV7-2 and TRBJ1-5; 10 bases agree with TRBD1. The length of the CDR3 is 15 residues. Germline V gene lookup returns CDR1 SGHTA and CDR2 FQGNSA. Trimming removed 4 bases from V and 6 bases from J; junction bases left unmatched: 6.

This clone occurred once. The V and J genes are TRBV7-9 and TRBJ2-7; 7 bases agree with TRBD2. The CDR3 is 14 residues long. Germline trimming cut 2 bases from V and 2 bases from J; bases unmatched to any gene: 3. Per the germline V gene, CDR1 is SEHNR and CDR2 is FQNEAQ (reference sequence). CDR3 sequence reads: CASSLLGGTYEQYV. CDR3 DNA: TGTGCCAGCAGCTTACTCGGGGGGACCTACGAGCAGTACGTC.

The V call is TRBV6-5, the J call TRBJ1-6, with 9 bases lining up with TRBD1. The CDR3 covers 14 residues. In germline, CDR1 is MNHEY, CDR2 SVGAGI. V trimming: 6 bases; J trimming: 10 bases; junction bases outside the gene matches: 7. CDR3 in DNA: TGTGCCAGCAGCCCGGGACAGGGTGTCTCACCCCTCCACTTT. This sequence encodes CASSPGQGVSPLHF.

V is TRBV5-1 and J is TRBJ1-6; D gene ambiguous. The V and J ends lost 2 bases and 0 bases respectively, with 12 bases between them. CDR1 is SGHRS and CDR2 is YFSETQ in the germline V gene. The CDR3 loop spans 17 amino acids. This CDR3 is CASSLTYVSSYNSPLHF. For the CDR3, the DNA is TGCGCCAGCAGCTTAACCTATGTGAGCTCCTATAATTCACCCCTCCACTTT.

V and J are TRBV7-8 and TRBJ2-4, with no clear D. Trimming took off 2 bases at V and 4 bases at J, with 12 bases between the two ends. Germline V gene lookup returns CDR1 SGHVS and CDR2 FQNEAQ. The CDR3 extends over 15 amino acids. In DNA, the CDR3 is TGTGCCAGCAGCTTACCACCCCCCGGGAAAAACATTCAGTACTTC. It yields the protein CASSLPPPGKNIQYF. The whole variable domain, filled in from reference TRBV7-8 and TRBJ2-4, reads GAGVSQSPRYKVAKRGQDVALRCDPISGHVSLFWYQQALGQGPEFLTYFQNEAQLDKSGLPSDRFFAERPEGSVSTLKIQRTQQEDSAVYLCASSLPPPGKNIQYFGAGTRLSVL.

The CDR3 protein is CASSSTRQGAYGYTF. The CDR3 bases are TGTGCCAGCAGCTCCACTAGACAGGGGGCCTATGGCTACACCTTC. The rearrangement uses TRBV7-2 and TRBJ1-2, with TRBD1 matching over 10 bases. V trimming: 4 bases; J trimming: 4 bases; junction bases outside the gene matches: 6. Germline CDR1 is SGHTA and CDR2 is FQGNSA. The CDR3 spans 15 residues.

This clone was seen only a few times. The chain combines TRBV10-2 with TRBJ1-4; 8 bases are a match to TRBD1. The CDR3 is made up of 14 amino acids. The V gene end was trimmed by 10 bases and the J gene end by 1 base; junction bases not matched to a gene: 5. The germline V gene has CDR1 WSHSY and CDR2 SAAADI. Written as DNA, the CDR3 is TGCGCCATTCGGACAGGGCAAACTAATGAAAAACTGTTTTTT. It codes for CAIRTGQTNEKLFF.

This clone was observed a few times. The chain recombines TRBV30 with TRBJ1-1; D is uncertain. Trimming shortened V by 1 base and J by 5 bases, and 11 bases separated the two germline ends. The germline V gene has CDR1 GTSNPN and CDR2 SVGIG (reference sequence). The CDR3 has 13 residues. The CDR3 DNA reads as TGTGCCTGGAGTGGGGCAGTGAGAACTGAAGCTTTCTTT. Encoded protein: CAWSGAVRTEAFF.

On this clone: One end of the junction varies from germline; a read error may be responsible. Written as DNA, the CDR3 is TGTTCCAGCAGCTTCTTTCCTGGGGGGGCGAACTATGGCTACACCTTC. Its protein is CSSSFFPGGANYGYTF. The chain carries TRBV7-9 and TRBJ1-2; weak D call: TRBD1 (6 bases). Germline loops: CDR1 SEHNR, CDR2 FQNEAQ (reference sequence). The CDR3 is made up of 16 amino acids.

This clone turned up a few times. DNA for the CDR3: TGTGCCAGCAGCTTAAAGGGGGCCGATACGCAGTATTTT. Amino acid sequence: CASSLKGADTQYF. The chain couples TRBV7-3 to TRBJ2-3, with 7 positions matching TRBD1. CDR1 and CDR2 (germline): SGHTA, FQGTGA. This CDR3 spans 13 amino acids. The J segment lost 6 bases and the V segment lost 1 base, leaving 1 base of the junction unmatched. The whole variable domain, filled in from reference TRBV7-3 and TRBJ2-3, reads GAGVSQTPSNKVTEKGKYVELRCDPISGHTALYWYRQSLGQGPEFLIYFQGTGAADDSGLPNDRFFAVRPEGSVSTLKIQRTERGDSAVYLCASSLKGADTQYFGPGTRLTVL.

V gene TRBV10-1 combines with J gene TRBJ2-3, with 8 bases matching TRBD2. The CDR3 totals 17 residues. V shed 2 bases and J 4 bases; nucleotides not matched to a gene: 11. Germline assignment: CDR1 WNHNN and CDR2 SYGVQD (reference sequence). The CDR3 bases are TGCGCCAGCAGTGAGCCAGCCGGGGGGGCCGCTGCAGATACGCAGTATTTT. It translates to CASSEPAGGAAADTQYF.

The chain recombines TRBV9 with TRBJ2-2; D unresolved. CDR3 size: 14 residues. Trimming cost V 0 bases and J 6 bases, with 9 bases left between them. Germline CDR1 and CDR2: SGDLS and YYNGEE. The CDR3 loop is CASSVASTAGELFF. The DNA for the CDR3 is TGTGCCAGCAGCGTAGCTAGTACGGCCGGGGAGCTGTTTTTT.

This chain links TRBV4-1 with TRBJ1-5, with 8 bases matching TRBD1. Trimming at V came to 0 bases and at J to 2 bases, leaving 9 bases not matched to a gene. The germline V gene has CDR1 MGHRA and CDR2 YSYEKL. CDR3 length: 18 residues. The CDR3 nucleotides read TGCGCCAGCAGCCAAGAACGGCAGGGGGCGAATGGCAATCAGCCCCAGCATTTT. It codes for CASSQERQGANGNQPQHF.

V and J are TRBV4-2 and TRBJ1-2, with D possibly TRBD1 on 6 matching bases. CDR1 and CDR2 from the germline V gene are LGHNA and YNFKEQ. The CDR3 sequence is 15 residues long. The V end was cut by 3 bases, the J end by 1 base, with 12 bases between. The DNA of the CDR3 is TGTGCCAGCAGCCAGCCTGGACAGCTTAACTATGGCTACACCTTC. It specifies CASSQPGQLNYGYTF.

CDR3 sequence: CASCRDRASSYNSPLHF. As DNA, the CDR3 is TGTGCCAGCTGCCGGGACAGGGCCAGCTCCTATAATTCACCCCTCCACTTT. The chain uses TRBV2 and TRBJ1-6; 9 nucleotides align to TRBD1. Germline-derived CDR1 and CDR2 are SNHLY and FYNNEI. The CDR3 consists of 17 residues. V dropped 8 bases and J dropped 0; count of bases not matched to a gene: 8.

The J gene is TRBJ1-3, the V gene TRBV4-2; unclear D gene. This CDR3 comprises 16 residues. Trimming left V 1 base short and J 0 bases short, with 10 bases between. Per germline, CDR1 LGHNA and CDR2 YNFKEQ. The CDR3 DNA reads TGTGCCAGCAGCCAAGTAGAGACAATCTCTGGAAACACCATATATTTT. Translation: CASSQVETISGNTIYF.

CDR3 nucleotide sequence: TGTGCCAGCAGCCAAGAGGAGTCCACTGAAGCTTTCTTT. Its translation is CASSQEESTEAFF. The chain is built from TRBV4-2 and TRBJ1-1; D is unresolved. The V gene's germline CDR1 is LGHNA and CDR2 YNFKEQ. This CDR3 is 13 amino acids long. Trimming took off 0 bases at V and 4 bases at J, with 6 bases between the two ends.

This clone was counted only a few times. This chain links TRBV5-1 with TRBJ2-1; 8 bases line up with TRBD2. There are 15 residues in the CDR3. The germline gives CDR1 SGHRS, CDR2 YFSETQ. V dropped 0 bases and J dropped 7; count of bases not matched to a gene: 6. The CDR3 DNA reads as TGCGCCAGCAGCTTGGCCGGACTAGCAAATAATGAGCAGTTCTTC. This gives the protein CASSLAGLANNEQFF.

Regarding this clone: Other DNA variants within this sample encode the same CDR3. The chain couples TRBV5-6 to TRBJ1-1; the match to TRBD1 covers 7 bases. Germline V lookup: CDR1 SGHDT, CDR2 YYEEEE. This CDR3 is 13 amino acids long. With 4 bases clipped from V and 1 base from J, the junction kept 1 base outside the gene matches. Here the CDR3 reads CASSRTGNTEAFF. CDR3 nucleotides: TGTGCCAGCAGCCGGACAGGGAACACTGAAGCTTTCTTT.

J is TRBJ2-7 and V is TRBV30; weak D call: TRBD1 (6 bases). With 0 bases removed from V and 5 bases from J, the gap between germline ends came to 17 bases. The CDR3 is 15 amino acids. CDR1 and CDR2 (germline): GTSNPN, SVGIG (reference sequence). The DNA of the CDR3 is TGTGCCTGGAGTGTAGAGACAGGTTCATGGGACGAGCAGTACTTC. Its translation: CAWSVETGSWDEQYF.

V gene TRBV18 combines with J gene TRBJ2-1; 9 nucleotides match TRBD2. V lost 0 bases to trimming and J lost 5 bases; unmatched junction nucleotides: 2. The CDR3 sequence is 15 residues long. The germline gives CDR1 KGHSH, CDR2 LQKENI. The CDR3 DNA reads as TGTGCCAGCTCACCACCCGCGGGGGGGGACAATGAGCAGTTCTTC. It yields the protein CASSPPAGGDNEQFF.

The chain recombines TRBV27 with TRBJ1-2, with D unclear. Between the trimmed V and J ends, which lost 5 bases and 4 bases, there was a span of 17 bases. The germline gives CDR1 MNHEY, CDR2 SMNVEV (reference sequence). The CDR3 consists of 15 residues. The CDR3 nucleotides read TGTGCCAGCAGTCGCGCCTCCGGGTCCTCCTATGGCTACACCTTC. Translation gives CASSRASGSSYGYTF.

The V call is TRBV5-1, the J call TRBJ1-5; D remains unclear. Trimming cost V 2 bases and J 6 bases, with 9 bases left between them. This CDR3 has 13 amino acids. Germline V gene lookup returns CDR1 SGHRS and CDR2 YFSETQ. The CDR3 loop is CASSLEHSQPQHF. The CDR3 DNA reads TGCGCCAGCAGCTTAGAGCACAGTCAGCCCCAGCATTTT.